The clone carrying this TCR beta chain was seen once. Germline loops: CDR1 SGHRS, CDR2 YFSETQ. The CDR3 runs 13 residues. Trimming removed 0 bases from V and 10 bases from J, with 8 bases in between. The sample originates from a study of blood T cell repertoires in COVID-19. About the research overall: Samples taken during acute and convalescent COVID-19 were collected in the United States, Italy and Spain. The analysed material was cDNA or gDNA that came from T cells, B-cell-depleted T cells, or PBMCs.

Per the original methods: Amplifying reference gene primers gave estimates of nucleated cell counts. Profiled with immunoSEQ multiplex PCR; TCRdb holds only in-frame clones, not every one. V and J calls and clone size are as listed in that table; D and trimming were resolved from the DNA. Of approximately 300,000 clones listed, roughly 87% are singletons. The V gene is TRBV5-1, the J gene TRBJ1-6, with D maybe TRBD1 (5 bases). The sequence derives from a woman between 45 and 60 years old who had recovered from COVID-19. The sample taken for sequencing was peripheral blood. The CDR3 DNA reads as TGCGCCAGCAGCTTGGAACAGGCGTCACCCCTCCACTTT. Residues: CASSLEQASPLHF. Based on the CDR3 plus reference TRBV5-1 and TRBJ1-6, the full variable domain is KAGVTQTPRYLIKTRGQQVTLSCSPISGHRSVSWYQQTPGQGLQFLFEYFSETQRNKGNFPGRFSGRQFSNSRSEMNVSTLELGDSALYLCASSLEQASPLHFGNGTRLTVT.